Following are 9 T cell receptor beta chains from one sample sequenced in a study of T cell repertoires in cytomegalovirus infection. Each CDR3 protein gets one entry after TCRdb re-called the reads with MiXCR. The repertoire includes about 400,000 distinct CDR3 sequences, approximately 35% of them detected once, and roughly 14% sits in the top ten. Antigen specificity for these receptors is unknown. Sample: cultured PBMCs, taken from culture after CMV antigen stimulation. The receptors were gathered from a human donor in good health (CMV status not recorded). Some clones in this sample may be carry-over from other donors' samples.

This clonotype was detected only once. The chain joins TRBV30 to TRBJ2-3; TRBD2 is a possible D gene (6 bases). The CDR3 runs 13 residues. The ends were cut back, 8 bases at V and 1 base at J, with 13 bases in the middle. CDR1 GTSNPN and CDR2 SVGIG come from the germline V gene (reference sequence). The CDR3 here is CARGGKGTDTQYF. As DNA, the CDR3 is TGTGCCCGGGGCGGGAAGGGCACAGATACGCAGTATTTT.

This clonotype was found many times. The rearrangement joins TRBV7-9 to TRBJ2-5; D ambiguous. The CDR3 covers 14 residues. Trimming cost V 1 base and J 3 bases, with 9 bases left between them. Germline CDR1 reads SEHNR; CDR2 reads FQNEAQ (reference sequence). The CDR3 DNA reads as TGTGCCAGCAGCTTAGATTGGGCAGAAGAGACCCAGTACTTC. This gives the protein CASSLDWAEETQYF.

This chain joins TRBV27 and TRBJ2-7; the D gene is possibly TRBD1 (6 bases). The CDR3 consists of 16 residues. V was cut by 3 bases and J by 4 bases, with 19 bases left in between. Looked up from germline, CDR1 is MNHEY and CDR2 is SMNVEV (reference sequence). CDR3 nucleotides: TGTGCCAGCAGTTTCATCCGACAGGTCCCACCATACGAGCAGTACTTC. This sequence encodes CASSFIRQVPPYEQYF.

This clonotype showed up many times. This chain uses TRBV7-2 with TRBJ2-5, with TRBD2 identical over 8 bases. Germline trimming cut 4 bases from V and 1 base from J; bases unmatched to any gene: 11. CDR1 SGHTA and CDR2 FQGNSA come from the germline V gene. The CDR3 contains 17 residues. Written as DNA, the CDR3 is TGTGCCAGCAGCTCTATTTTCCAGCGGGGGCCCCAAGAGACCCAGTACTTC. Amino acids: CASSSIFQRGPQETQYF.

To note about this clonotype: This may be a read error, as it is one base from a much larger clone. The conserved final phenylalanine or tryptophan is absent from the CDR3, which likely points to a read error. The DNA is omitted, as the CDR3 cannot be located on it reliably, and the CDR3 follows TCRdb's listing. This chain's CDR3 is CASSSTPTRALYL. The V call is TRBV7-2, the J call TRBJ2-7; TRBD2 was called by the table and not checked on the DNA. The CDR3 length is 13 residues, termini included. Germline V lookup: CDR1 SGHTA, CDR2 FQGNSA.

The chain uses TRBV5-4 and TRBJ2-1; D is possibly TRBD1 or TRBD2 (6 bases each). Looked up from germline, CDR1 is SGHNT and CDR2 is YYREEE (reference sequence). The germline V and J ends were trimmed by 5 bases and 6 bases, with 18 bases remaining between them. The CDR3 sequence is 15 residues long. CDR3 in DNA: TGTGCCAGCAGGCGGGACAACGGGCGGGTCAATGAGCAGTTCTTC. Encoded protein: CASRRDNGRVNEQFF. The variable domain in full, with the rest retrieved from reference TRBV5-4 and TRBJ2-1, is ETGVTQSPTHLIKTRGQQVTLRCSSQSGHNTVSWYQQALGQGPQFIFQYYREEENGRGNFPPRFSGLQFPNYSSELNVNALELDDSALYLCASRRDNGRVNEQFFGPGTRLTVL.

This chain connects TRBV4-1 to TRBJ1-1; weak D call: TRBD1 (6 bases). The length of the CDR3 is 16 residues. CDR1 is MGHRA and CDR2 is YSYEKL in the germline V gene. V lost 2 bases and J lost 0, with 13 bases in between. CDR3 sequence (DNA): TGCGCCAGCAGCCAACCCGACAGGAAAATGAACACTGAAGCTTTCTTT. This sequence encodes CASSQPDRKMNTEAFF.

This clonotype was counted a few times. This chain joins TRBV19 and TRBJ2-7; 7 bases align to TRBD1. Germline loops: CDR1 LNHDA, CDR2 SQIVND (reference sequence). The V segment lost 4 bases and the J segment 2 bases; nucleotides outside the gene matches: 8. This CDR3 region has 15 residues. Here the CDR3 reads CASSRSGTVTYEQYF. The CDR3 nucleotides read TGTGCCAGTAGTAGATCCGGGACAGTTACCTACGAGCAGTACTTC.

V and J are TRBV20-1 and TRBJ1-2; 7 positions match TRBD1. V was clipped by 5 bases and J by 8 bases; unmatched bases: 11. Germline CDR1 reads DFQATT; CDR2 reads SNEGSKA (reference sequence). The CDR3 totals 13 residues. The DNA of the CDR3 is TGCAGTGCTGGAGGGGGCAGCGCTAGGGGCTACACCTTC. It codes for CSAGGGSARGYTF.